This T cell receptor beta chain comes out of a study of cytotoxic CD8 clonotypes in ibrutinib-treated CLL. Profiled with immunoSEQ multiplex PCR; TCRdb holds only in-frame clones, not every one. In the table there are about 29,000 clones, 70% to 80% of which are singletons. The CDR3 has 14 amino acids. Germline V CDR1 and CDR2: SGHRS, YFSETQ. The V end was cut by 3 bases, the J end by 2 bases, with 11 bases between. The chain joins TRBV5-1 to TRBJ2-5; the D is unclear. This TCR came from a human donor with chronic lymphocytic leukemia. The sample here was PBMCs, taken after 36 months of ibrutinib treatment. This CDR3 reads CASSSGFTQETQYF. CDR3 DNA sequence: TGCGCCAGCAGCTCGGGCTTCACTCAAGAGACCCAGTACTTC.